Listed below are T cell receptor beta chains from one sample, sequenced in a study of cytomegalovirus exposure and HLA in healthy donors. TCRdb keeps only in-frame clones here, not all; method: immunoSEQ multiplex PCR. Among under 200,000 clones listed, 80% were seen once. The sample taken for sequencing was PBMCs. Receptor source: a man between 18 and 35 years old in good health and CMV-seropositive. The CDR3 runs from the conserved cysteine through the conserved F or W. Fields, in order: clone size, V gene, D gene, J gene, CDR3 protein, CDR3 DNA. A D gene is named only where the DNA matches it firmly. Not all rows give a size; the values are once, few, many and, for expanded clones, a class.

NA	TRBV1	NA	TRBJ1-3	CTSSQILGAYSGNTIYF	TGCACCAGCAGCCAGATCCTTGGGGCCTACTCTGGAAACACCATATATTTT
NA	TRBV19	TRBD1	TRBJ2-2	CASAHGTGGAGELFF	TGTGCCAGTGCTCACGGGACAGGGGGGGCCGGGGAGCTGTTTTTT
once	TRBV9	NA	TRBJ1-2	CASSPGLVKPNYGYTF	TGTGCCAGCAGCCCCGGACTGGTTAAACCTAACTATGGCTACACCTTC
NA	TRBV11-2	TRBD1	TRBJ1-5	CASSRTGGNQPQHF	TGTGCCAGCAGCCGGACAGGGGGCAATCAGCCCCAGCATTTT
NA	TRBV4-3	TRBD1	TRBJ1-2	CASSQRQGNYGYTF	TGCGCCAGCAGCCAACGACAGGGAAACTATGGCTACACCTTC
few	TRBV7-6	NA	TRBJ1-1	CASSPETDMNTEAFF	TGTGCCAGCAGCCCCGAGACAGATATGAACACTGAAGCTTTCTTT
NA	TRBV4-2	NA	TRBJ1-2	CASSQEEGRVYWNYGYTF	TGTGCCAGCAGCCAAGAGGAGGGGAGGGTATATTGGAACTATGGCTACACCTTC
NA	TRBV6-4	NA	TRBJ2-3	CASSLGEVATDTQYF	TGTGCCAGCAGTCTAGGGGAGGTCGCCACAGATACGCAGTATTTT
few	TRBV11-2	TRBD1	TRBJ2-1	CASATGAGNEQFF	TGTGCCAGCGCGACAGGGGCTGGAAATGAGCAGTTCTTC
NA	TRBV7-2	NA	TRBJ1-4	CASSLSGAGEKLFF	TGTGCCAGCAGCTTATCTGGGGCGGGAGAAAAACTGTTTTTT
once	TRBV5-6	TRBD2	TRBJ2-1	CASSFGASGGYNEQFF	TGTGCCAGCAGCTTTGGGGCTAGCGGGGGTTACAATGAGCAGTTCTTC
NA	TRBV27	NA	TRBJ1-5	CASRGQGLRSNQPQHF	TGTGCCAGCAGGGGGCAGGGACTACGGAGCAATCAGCCCCAGCATTTT
NA	TRBV5-6	NA	TRBJ2-1	CASSLVAGTREQFF	TGTGCCAGCAGCTTGGTCGCCGGGACAAGGGAGCAGTTCTTC
NA	TRBV15	NA	TRBJ2-1	CATSRDRRATTYNEQFF	TGTGCCACCAGCAGAGATAGGCGGGCCACGACCTACAATGAGCAGTTCTTC
NA	TRBV7-2	NA	TRBJ1-1	CASSLVQPGEAFF	TGTGCCAGCAGCTTAGTTCAGCCAGGAGAAGCTTTCTTT
once	TRBV6-4	NA	TRBJ2-2	CASSDSWNTGELFF	TGTGCCAGCAGTGACTCCTGGAACACCGGGGAGCTGTTTTTT